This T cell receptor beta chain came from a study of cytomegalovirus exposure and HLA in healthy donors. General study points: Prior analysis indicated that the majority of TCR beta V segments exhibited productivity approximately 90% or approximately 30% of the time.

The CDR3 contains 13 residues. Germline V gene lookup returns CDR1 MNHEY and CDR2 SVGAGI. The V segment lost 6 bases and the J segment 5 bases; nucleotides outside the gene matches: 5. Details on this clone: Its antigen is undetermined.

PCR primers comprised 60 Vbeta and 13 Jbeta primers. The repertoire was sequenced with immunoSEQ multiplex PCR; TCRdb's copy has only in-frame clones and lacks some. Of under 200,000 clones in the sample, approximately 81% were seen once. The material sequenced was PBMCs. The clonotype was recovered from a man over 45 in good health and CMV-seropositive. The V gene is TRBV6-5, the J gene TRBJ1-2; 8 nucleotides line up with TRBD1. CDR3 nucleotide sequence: TGTGCCAGCAGACCCAGGGGGCGTTATGGCTACACCTTC. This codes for CASRPRGRYGYTF.